The 26 T cell receptor beta chains reported below all come from one sample, sequenced in a study of cytomegalovirus exposure and HLA in healthy donors. PCR employed 60 Vbeta and 13 Jbeta primers. Assay used: immunoSEQ multiplex PCR; TCRdb lists only in-frame clones, some missing. The sample data list 110,000 to 150,000 clones. Sequencing was done on a sample of PBMCs. The receptors come from a male donor in good health and CMV-seronegative.

V and J are TRBV4-3 and TRBJ1-2, with TRBD1 identical over 7 bases. CDR3 length: 16 amino acids. Looked up from germline, CDR1 is LGHNA and CDR2 is YSLEER. V gave up 0 bases and J gave up 2 bases; unmatched junction bases: 6. The CDR3 DNA reads TGCGCCAGCAGCCAAGAAAGGGCCAGGGGGAACTATGGCTACACCTTC. Protein sequence: CASSQERARGNYGYTF.

V gene TRBV2 combines with J gene TRBJ1-2; 10 nucleotides match TRBD1. V was clipped by 5 bases and J by 7 bases; unmatched bases: 7. In germline, CDR1 is SNHLY, CDR2 FYNNEI. The CDR3 spans 14 residues. CDR3 residues: CASSQSGTGVGYTF. The CDR3 nucleotides read TGTGCCAGCAGTCAATCCGGGACAGGGGTTGGCTACACCTTC.

V usage is TRBV4-1 and J usage is TRBJ2-7; TRBD1 aligns across 8 bases. The CDR3 contains 14 residues. J was trimmed by 4 bases and V by 0 bases; bases with no gene match: 2. CDR1 MGHRA and CDR2 YSYEKL come from the germline V gene. As DNA, the CDR3 is TGCGCCAGCAGCCAAGAGGGGACAGGTTACGAGCAGTACTTC. Protein product: CASSQEGTGYEQYF.

This rearrangement joins TRBV28 to TRBJ1-1; TRBD1 agrees at 8 bases. The CDR3 has 14 amino acids. V dropped 6 bases and J dropped 4; count of bases not matched to a gene: 7. Germline values: CDR1 MDHEN, CDR2 SYDVKM. CDR3: CASSPDRVGTEAFF. DNA for the CDR3: TGTGCCAGCAGCCCGGACAGGGTCGGCACTGAAGCTTTCTTT.

V gene TRBV2 combines with J gene TRBJ2-7; D perhaps matches TRBD1 (6 bases). The CDR3 totals 15 residues. Germline V gives CDR1 SNHLY, CDR2 FYNNEI. The V gene lost 2 bases and the J gene lost 2 bases, with 13 bases spanning the gap. Here the CDR3 reads CASSERGTLAYEQYF. For the CDR3, the DNA is TGTGCCAGCAGTGAACGTGGGACACTAGCCTACGAGCAGTACTTC.

This chain uses TRBV5-1 with TRBJ2-5, with D possibly matching TRBD1 (6 bases). The CDR3 covers 13 residues. Trimming left V 0 bases short and J 5 bases short, with 8 bases between. The germline V gene has CDR1 SGHRS and CDR2 YFSETQ. This CDR3 reads CASSLGQAETQYF. DNA of the CDR3: TGCGCCAGCAGCTTGGGACAGGCCGAGACCCAGTACTTC.

CDR3 protein: CASSLPDRGYGELFF. In DNA, the CDR3 is TGCGCCAGCAGCTTGCCCGACAGGGGGTATGGGGAGCTGTTTTTT. The chain couples TRBV5-1 to TRBJ2-2; 9 nucleotides match TRBD1. The CDR3 sequence is 15 residues long. CDR1 SGHRS and CDR2 YFSETQ come from the germline V gene. V shed 1 base and J 8 bases; nucleotides not matched to a gene: 6.

DNA of the CDR3: TGTGCCATCAGTGAGTCGTGGACGGAGGAAGGACAGGGGGAGATTCAGTACGAGCAGTACTTC. Amino acid sequence: CAISESWTEEGQGEIQYEQYF. This rearrangement joins TRBV10-3 to TRBJ2-7, with 10 bases aligning to TRBD1. The CDR3 spans 21 residues. Germline assignment: CDR1 ENHRY and CDR2 SYGVKD. Trimming took 0 bases from V and 4 from J; bases not matched to a gene: 21.

The rearrangement joins TRBV19 to TRBJ1-1; TRBD1 is a possible D gene (5 bases). Germline CDR1 LNHDA, CDR2 SQIVND (reference sequence). Trimming removed 7 bases from V and 0 bases from J, with 15 bases in between. The length of the CDR3 is 15 residues. For the CDR3, the DNA is TGTGCCAGTACCTTCGGACAAGAGTTGAACACTGAAGCTTTCTTT. This encodes CASTFGQELNTEAFF.

The V gene is TRBV18, the J gene TRBJ2-1; perhaps TRBD2 as D (7 bases). The V end lost 4 bases, the J end lost 7 bases, and 14 bases lay between the germline ends. Germline V gene lookup returns CDR1 KGHSH and CDR2 LQKENI. This CDR3 has 14 amino acids. As DNA, the CDR3 is TGTGCCAGCTCACAGTTAGGGAGGGGGAATGAGCAGTTCTTC. Amino acids: CASSQLGRGNEQFF.

The chain has TRBV9 and TRBJ2-7; 11 bases match TRBD2. Germline loops: CDR1 SGDLS, CDR2 YYNGEE. J gave up 2 bases and V 4 bases, and 5 bases lay outside the gene matches. CDR3 length: 15 amino acids. The CDR3 nucleotides read TGTGCCAGCAGCCCACGACTAGCGGGAACCTACGAGCAGTACTTC. It is translated as CASSPRLAGTYEQYF.

V and J are TRBV6-4 and TRBJ2-1; D ambiguous. Germline V lookup: CDR1 MRHNA, CDR2 SNTAGT. The CDR3 covers 12 residues. The germline V and J ends were trimmed by 6 bases and 6 bases, with 9 bases remaining between them. CDR3 loop: CASRSGGNEQFF. DNA of the CDR3: TGTGCCAGCAGGAGTGGTGGCAATGAGCAGTTCTTC.

This chain connects TRBV27 to TRBJ2-1, with D possibly TRBD2 on 6 matching bases. Germline V CDR1 and CDR2: MNHEY, SMNVEV (reference sequence). Trimming removed 2 bases from V and 11 bases from J, with 10 bases in between. CDR3 size: 12 residues. As DNA, the CDR3 is TGTGCCAGCAGTTTACCGGGGGATAAGCAGTTCTTC. Protein product: CASSLPGDKQFF.

The rearrangement uses TRBV18 and TRBJ1-2; D call uncertain. The CDR3 runs to 14 residues. V was trimmed by 3 bases and J by 4 bases, leaving 12 bases between them. CDR1 and CDR2 from the germline V gene are KGHSH and LQKENI. The CDR3 coding sequence is TGTGCCAGCTCACCGCTGCCGGGAAGCTATGGCTACACCTTC. This codes for CASSPLPGSYGYTF.

The V call is TRBV7-2, the J call TRBJ2-3; 8 bases align to TRBD1. The ends lost 3 bases at V and 0 bases at J; junction bases unmatched: 5. From germline, CDR1 is SGHTA and CDR2 FQGNSA. The CDR3 length is 16 residues. Here the CDR3 reads CASSFRTGTSTDTQYF. The CDR3 coding sequence is TGTGCCAGCAGCTTCCGGACAGGGACTAGCACAGATACGCAGTATTTT.

This sequence joins TRBV13 and TRBJ2-1, with 10 positions matching TRBD2. Germline lookup yields CDR1 PRHDT and CDR2 FYEKMQ (reference sequence). CDR3 length: 17 residues. The V gene end was trimmed by 1 base and the J gene end by 7 bases; junction bases not matched to a gene: 10. This chain's CDR3 is CASSLESGSSGSNEQFF. CDR3 sequence (DNA): TGTGCCAGCAGCTTAGAATCGGGGTCTAGCGGGAGTAATGAGCAGTTCTTC.

A remark on this clone: The germline gene is not matched at one end of the junction; a read error may be the cause. The chain recombines TRBV4-1 with TRBJ2-7, with D hard to call. This CDR3 is 13 amino acids long. CDR1 is MGHRA, CDR2 YSYEKL, per germline. The CDR3 region has the DNA TGCGCCAGCAGCCAAGATACGGGTTACGAGCAGTGCTTC. Its translation: CASSQDTGYEQCF.

V is TRBV6-1 and J is TRBJ2-7, with 7 bases that match TRBD1. The CDR3 sequence is 16 residues long. The V segment lost 4 bases and the J segment 3 bases; nucleotides outside the gene matches: 12. The germline V gene encodes CDR1 MNHNS and CDR2 SASEGT. The CDR3: CASSALPRQGGYEQYF. Written as DNA, the CDR3 is TGTGCCAGCAGTGCCCTTCCTCGACAGGGCGGCTACGAGCAGTACTTC.

V gene TRBV19 combines with J gene TRBJ1-2, with D unclear. Germline CDR1 and CDR2: LNHDA and SQIVND (reference sequence). Deletions cut 6 bases from V and 4 bases from J, with 9 bases between. There are 12 residues in the CDR3. The CDR3 nucleotides are TGTGCCAGTAGGATGACAATCTATGGCTACACCTTC. Translation gives CASRMTIYGYTF.

This chain connects TRBV6-5 to TRBJ2-7; maybe TRBD2 (5 bases). V shed 6 bases and J shed 3 bases, with 15 bases lying between them. Germline loops: CDR1 MNHEY, CDR2 SVGAGI. CDR3 size: 14 residues. The CDR3 spells CASSPSGGDYEQYF. The CDR3 DNA reads TGTGCCAGCAGCCCATCAGGAGGCGACTACGAGCAGTACTTC.

CDR3 bases: TGTGCCAGCTCCCGGATGACAGGGTTGGGCACTGAAGCTTTCTTT. This translates into CASSRMTGLGTEAFF. The chain carries TRBV18 and TRBJ1-1, with 7 nucleotides matching TRBD1. The germline gives CDR1 KGHSH, CDR2 LQKENI. Trimming took 6 bases from V and 4 from J; bases not matched to a gene: 11. This CDR3 is built from 15 residues.

The chain combines TRBV13 with TRBJ1-4; 7 bases are shared with TRBD1. Germline loops: CDR1 PRHDT, CDR2 FYEKMQ (reference sequence). This CDR3 is built from 15 residues. V lost 0 bases to trimming and J lost 5 bases; unmatched junction nucleotides: 3. In nucleotides, the CDR3 is TGTGCCAGCAGCTTAGGCCAGGGGGGAAATGAAAAACTGTTTTTT. Protein: CASSLGQGGNEKLFF.

The CDR3 DNA reads TGCGCCAGCAGCTTCGGAGGTTCTAATGAAAAACTGTTTTTT. Protein product: CASSFGGSNEKLFF. The V call is TRBV5-1, the J call TRBJ1-4; D unresolved. The V end was cut by 2 bases, the J end by 3 bases, with 8 bases between. The CDR3 spans 14 residues. Germline CDR1 is SGHRS and CDR2 is YFSETQ.

The chain employs TRBV28 and TRBJ1-4; possible D gene TRBD1, 5 bases. V lost 4 bases and J lost 8, with 14 bases in between. CDR1 and CDR2 (germline): MDHEN, SYDVKM. This CDR3 contains 14 residues. The CDR3 here is CASSSGGLSEKLFF. In DNA form, the CDR3 reads TGTGCCAGCAGTTCGGGGGGTCTCAGCGAAAAACTGTTTTTT.

The CDR3 loop reads CASSPQDGQTNTEAFF. CDR3 sequence (DNA): TGCGCCAGCAGCCCCCAAGATGGGCAGACAAACACTGAAGCTTTCTTT. V usage is TRBV4-1 and J usage is TRBJ1-1; the D is unclear. Germline values: CDR1 MGHRA, CDR2 YSYEKL. Trimming cost V 4 bases and J 2 bases, with 17 bases left between them. The CDR3 extends over 16 amino acids.

This chain connects TRBV29-1 to TRBJ2-7, with D perhaps TRBD1 (7 bases). V lost 0 bases and J lost 2, with 11 bases in between. This CDR3 has 14 amino acids. Germline CDR1 SQVTM, CDR2 ANQGSEA. The CDR3 DNA sequence: TGCAGCGTTGAAGAGACAGGGAGGACCTACGAGCAGTACTTC. This codes for CSVEETGRTYEQYF.